Each of the 32 T cell receptor beta chains below was sequenced from the same sample in a study of T cell responses to AZD1222 COVID-19 vaccine. TCRdb's copy holds only in-frame clones and misses some; the assay was immunoSEQ multiplex PCR. This sample has under 200,000 clones, with roughly 92% found just once. Material: peripheral blood, obtained on day 0 of AZD1222 vaccination. These receptors originate from an adult in good health.

The CDR3 region is CASSVGKASYEQYF. CDR3 coding DNA: TGTGCCAGCAGCGTCGGAAAAGCGTCGTACGAGCAGTACTTC. The rearrangement joins TRBV9 to TRBJ2-7, with D hard to call. This CDR3 comprises 14 residues. Between the trimmed V and J ends, which lost 2 bases and 4 bases, there was a span of 13 bases. Germline CDR1 SGDLS, CDR2 YYNGEE.

The rearrangement uses TRBV4-1 and TRBJ1-2, with D perhaps matching TRBD1 (6 bases). Per the germline V gene, CDR1 is MGHRA and CDR2 is YSYEKL. Between the trimmed V and J ends, which lost 4 bases and 8 bases, there was a span of 20 bases. The CDR3 has 15 amino acids. The CDR3 reads CASSLPLGGGRGYTF. The CDR3 DNA is TGCGCCAGCAGCCTTCCCCTGGGGGGGGGCCGGGGCTACACCTTC.

The genes are TRBV5-1 and TRBJ1-1; D is unclear. The germline V gene has CDR1 SGHRS and CDR2 YFSETQ. V gave up 0 bases and J gave up 4 bases, with 10 bases separating them. The CDR3 runs to 14 residues. This chain's CDR3 is CASSLAQLGTEAFF. CDR3 DNA: TGCGCCAGCAGCTTGGCACAGTTGGGCACTGAAGCTTTCTTT.

The chain carries TRBV2 and TRBJ1-1, with D maybe TRBD1 (5 bases). The CDR3 spans 13 residues. Trimming took 6 bases from V and 3 from J, leaving 11 bases between them. CDR1 and CDR2 (germline): SNHLY, FYNNEI. This CDR3 reads CASSPGEYTEAFF. The CDR3 DNA reads TGTGCCAGCAGCCCGGGGGAGTACACTGAAGCTTTCTTT.

CDR3 in DNA: TGCGCCAGCAGCCAAGGCCAGGTCTCTTGGAATGAGCAGTTCTTC. It encodes CASSQGQVSWNEQFF. The rearrangement links TRBV4-1 to TRBJ2-1; D remains unclear. The germline V and J ends were trimmed by 1 base and 7 bases, with 14 bases remaining between them. Germline V gene lookup returns CDR1 MGHRA and CDR2 YSYEKL. The CDR3 consists of 15 residues.

The table lists this clone with a count of one. The V gene is TRBV5-4, the J gene TRBJ1-3; no reliable D call. CDR1 and CDR2 (germline): SGHNT, YYREEE (reference sequence). V was clipped by 3 bases and J by 7 bases, with 11 bases between them. This CDR3 has 13 residues. CDR3 loop: CASSYYRDNTIYF. For the CDR3, the DNA is TGTGCCAGCAGCTATTACAGAGACAACACCATATATTTT.

V and J are TRBV27 and TRBJ2-3; 7 positions match TRBD1. Germline CDR1 MNHEY, CDR2 SMNVEV (reference sequence). Trimming at V came to 5 bases and at J to 5 bases, leaving 7 bases not matched to a gene. This CDR3 is 14 amino acids long. The chain's CDR3 is CASSNLNRGDTQYF. The CDR3 DNA reads TGTGCCAGCAGTAACCTAAACAGGGGAGATACGCAGTATTTT.

The chain couples TRBV12-3 or TRBV12-4 to TRBJ2-3; TRBD2 matches at 8 bases. The CDR3 runs 13 residues. CDR3 in DNA: TGTGTCTGCTCCCTAGCGGGCCAAGATACGCAGTATTTT. Protein product: CVCSLAGQDTQYF.

V is TRBV6-5 and J is TRBJ1-2, with 9 nucleotides matching TRBD1. V trimming: 3 bases; J trimming: 6 bases; junction bases outside the gene matches: 5. The CDR3 totals 14 residues. Germline CDR1 reads MNHEY; CDR2 reads SVGAGI. The CDR3 sequence: CASSYMGQGNGYTF. The CDR3 bases are TGTGCCAGCAGTTATATGGGACAGGGAAATGGCTACACCTTC.

J is TRBJ2-2 and V is TRBV9, with unresolved D. V dropped 3 bases and J dropped 0 bases, with 6 bases sitting between them. Germline CDR1 reads SGDLS; CDR2 reads YYNGEE. There are 14 residues in the CDR3. The DNA for the CDR3 is TGTGCCAGCAGCGCCGGCACGAACACCGGGGAGCTGTTTTTT. It specifies CASSAGTNTGELFF.

The J gene is TRBJ1-1, the V gene TRBV6-5; no clear D. V shed 5 bases and J shed 4 bases, with 14 bases lying between them. From germline, CDR1 is MNHEY and CDR2 SVGAGI. The CDR3 is 14 residues long. The CDR3 sequence is CASSPQIRGTEAFF. As DNA, the CDR3 is TGTGCCAGCAGTCCTCAGATTAGAGGCACTGAAGCTTTCTTT.

The rearrangement uses TRBV19 and TRBJ2-1, with a weak D call TRBD1 (6 bases). The CDR3 runs to 11 residues. CDR1 and CDR2 from the germline V gene are LNHDA and SQIVND (reference sequence). The V and J ends lost 3 bases and 9 bases respectively, with 6 bases between them. The CDR3: CASSMGAEQFF. The CDR3 bases are TGTGCCAGTAGTATGGGGGCTGAGCAGTTCTTC. The complete variable domain, with remaining parts taken from reference TRBV19 and TRBJ2-1, reads DGGITQSPKYLFRKEGQNVTLSCEQNLNHDAMYWYRQDPGQGLRLIYYSQIVNDFQKGDIAEGYSVSREKKESFPLTVTSAQKNPTAFYLCASSMGAEQFFGPGTRLTVL.

The J gene is TRBJ2-7, the V gene TRBV2; D ambiguous. Deletions cut 7 bases from V and 3 bases from J, with 13 bases between. This CDR3 has 13 amino acids. The germline gives CDR1 SNHLY, CDR2 FYNNEI. The CDR3 sequence is CASISGVYYEQYF. The CDR3 nucleotides are TGTGCCAGCATAAGTGGCGTATACTACGAGCAGTACTTC.

The chain joins TRBV12-3 or TRBV12-4 to TRBJ1-5; TRBD1 is a possible D gene (5 bases). The CDR3 is 13 residues long. The ends were cut back, 5 bases at V and 3 bases at J, with 8 bases in the middle. CDR3 in amino acids: CASSHRTNQPQHF. The CDR3 DNA is TGTGCCAGCAGTCACAGGACCAATCAGCCCCAGCATTTT.

The chain recombines TRBV27 with TRBJ1-4, with D hard to call. The germline V and J ends were trimmed by 0 bases and 7 bases, with 12 bases remaining between them. This CDR3 comprises 15 residues. The germline V gene has CDR1 MNHEY and CDR2 SMNVEV (reference sequence). The CDR3 here is CASSLSRVRREKLFF. The CDR3, as DNA: TGTGCCAGCAGTTTATCGAGGGTGCGGCGTGAAAAACTGTTTTTT.

The chain combines TRBV30 with TRBJ1-2; D gene unclear. There are 12 residues in the CDR3. Trimming removed 0 bases from V and 7 bases from J, with 9 bases in between. Germline CDR1 and CDR2: GTSNPN and SVGIG (reference sequence). In DNA, the CDR3 is TGTGCCTGGAGTGTAGCCCCGGGTGGCTACACCTTC. This gives the protein CAWSVAPGGYTF.

In this sample, this clone turned up once. The chain couples TRBV9 to TRBJ1-1; the D gene is possibly TRBD1 (5 bases). Germline CDR1 is SGDLS and CDR2 is YYNGEE. V lost 2 bases to trimming and J lost 4 bases, with 12 bases between them. This CDR3 is built from 14 residues. Here the CDR3 DNA reads TGTGCCAGCAGCGTCAGGGATAGCGGCACTGAAGCTTTCTTT. Its protein is CASSVRDSGTEAFF.

The V and J genes are TRBV30 and TRBJ2-7; D unclear. Germline V gives CDR1 GTSNPN, CDR2 SVGIG (reference sequence). The CDR3 has 15 residues. The V gene lost 2 bases and the J gene lost 6 bases, with 20 bases spanning the gap. The CDR3 DNA sequence: TGTGCCTGGAGTCTTTTCGGGTGGAGTTCCGGCGAGCAGTACTTC. Its protein is CAWSLFGWSSGEQYF.

The J gene is TRBJ1-1, the V gene TRBV28, with D possibly TRBD1 on 5 matching bases. The V gene lost 3 bases and the J gene lost 11 bases, with 13 bases spanning the gap. This CDR3 has 12 residues. CDR1 MDHEN and CDR2 SYDVKM come from the germline V gene. DNA for the CDR3: TGTGCCAGCAGTTTTAGGGACCTGAGTGCTTTCTTT. As protein: CASSFRDLSAFF. Full variable domain (remainder filled in from reference TRBV28 and TRBJ1-1): DVKVTQSSRYLVKRTGEKVFLECVQDMDHENMFWYRQDPGLGLRLIYFSYDVKMKEKGDIPEGYSVSREKKERFSLILESASTNQTSMYLCASSFRDLSAFFGQGTRLTVV.

The chain combines TRBV3-1 (or the pseudogene TRBV3-2) with TRBJ2-7; D is perhaps TRBD1 (5 bases). V was pared by 1 base and J by 3 bases, with 10 bases between. Germline V gene sequence: CDR1 LGHDT, CDR2 YNNKEL (reference sequence). The CDR3 runs to 14 residues. CDR3 protein: CASSQGGWGYEQYF. The CDR3, as DNA: TGTGCCAGCAGCCAAGGGGGCTGGGGCTACGAGCAGTACTTC.

The V gene is TRBV7-9, the J gene TRBJ2-2; D tentatively reads TRBD1 or TRBD2 (5 bases each). With 7 bases removed from V and 6 bases from J, the gap between germline ends came to 9 bases. CDR1 is SEHNR and CDR2 is FQNEAQ in the germline V gene (reference sequence). CDR3 size: 12 residues. The CDR3 DNA sequence: TGTGCCAGCATTTGGGGGTCCGGGGAGCTGTTTTTT. Translation gives CASIWGSGELFF.

A word on this clone: This CDR3 is also generated by other DNA sequences in the sample. The chain links TRBV12-3 or TRBV12-4 to TRBJ1-2, with D tentatively TRBD1 (6 bases). Trimming shortened V by 2 bases and J by 4 bases, and 8 bases separated the two germline ends. The CDR3 runs 13 residues. In DNA form, the CDR3 reads TGTGCCAGCAGTTTACGGGGGGCCTATGGCTACACCTTC. Its translation: CASSLRGAYGYTF.

This clone was recorded a few times. V and J are TRBV12-3 or TRBV12-4 and TRBJ2-3; D call uncertain. The CDR3 runs to 11 residues. V lost 4 bases and J 2 bases, leaving 1 base between the germline ends. The CDR3 region has the DNA TGTGCCAGCAGTTACACAGATACGCAGTATTTT. This codes for CASSYTDTQYF.

CDR3: CASRANDIIPEAFF. The CDR3 coding sequence is TGTGCCAGCAGGGCCAACGACATCATCCCTGAAGCTTTCTTT. J is TRBJ1-1 and V is TRBV2; D remains unclear. Per germline, CDR1 SNHLY and CDR2 FYNNEI. V lost 6 bases and J 6 bases, leaving 17 bases between the germline ends. The CDR3 runs 14 residues.

The rearrangement uses TRBV2 and TRBJ2-3; D remains ambiguous. The CDR3 is 15 residues long. V lost 7 bases to trimming and J lost 4 bases, with 18 bases between them. Germline loops: CDR1 SNHLY, CDR2 FYNNEI. The CDR3 loop reads CASIRYRDSSDTQYF. DNA of the CDR3: TGTGCCAGCATTCGATACAGAGACTCATCAGATACGCAGTATTTT.

J is TRBJ2-1 and V is TRBV19; tentatively, D is TRBD2 (5 bases). CDR1 is LNHDA, CDR2 SQIVND, per germline (reference sequence). The CDR3 has 14 amino acids. Trimming pared 7 bases from V and 9 bases from J, leaving 19 bases between. The CDR3 is CASTRGRGLSEQFF. DNA for the CDR3: TGTGCCAGTACCCGTGGGAGAGGGTTGAGTGAGCAGTTCTTC.

The chain carries TRBV4-1 and TRBJ2-2; maybe TRBD2 (5 bases). The CDR3 contains 15 residues. CDR1 is MGHRA, CDR2 YSYEKL, per germline. The V end lost 0 bases, the J end lost 8 bases, and 13 bases lay between the germline ends. CDR3 DNA sequence: TGCGCCAGCAGCCAAGAAAAAGGAGGACGGGGGGAGCTGTTTTTT. It translates to CASSQEKGGRGELFF.

The rearrangement links TRBV6-5 to TRBJ2-7, with TRBD2 matching 9 bases. V shed 4 bases and J 1 base; nucleotides not matched to a gene: 2. The CDR3 has 14 amino acids. Looked up from germline, CDR1 is MNHEY and CDR2 is SVGAGI. The CDR3 region has the DNA TGTGCCAGCAGTTTTACTAGCGGGTCCTACGAGCAGTACTTC. It is translated as CASSFTSGSYEQYF.

The gene calls are TRBV5-4 and TRBJ2-1; D not resolved. Germline V gene data show CDR1 as SGHNT and CDR2 as YYREEE (reference sequence). This CDR3 has 14 amino acids. Trimming removed 2 bases at V and 3 bases at J, with 9 bases between. For the CDR3, the DNA is TGTGCCAGCAGCTTCACTCGTTTCTACAATGAGCAGTTCTTC. This sequence encodes CASSFTRFYNEQFF.

This chain joins TRBV28 and TRBJ1-4; D is unresolved. Germline assignment: CDR1 MDHEN and CDR2 SYDVKM. The CDR3 is made up of 11 amino acids. The V end was cut by 1 base, the J end by 14 bases, with 8 bases between. The CDR3, as DNA: TGTGCCAGCAGTTTATATCCCCTTCTGTTTTTT. This gives the protein CASSLYPLLFF.

The rearrangement joins TRBV7-8 to TRBJ1-2; weak D call: TRBD1 (5 bases). The CDR3 covers 14 residues. The germline V gene encodes CDR1 SGHVS and CDR2 FQNEAQ. V was pared by 5 bases and J by 8 bases, with 18 bases between. The CDR3 loop is CASSRGAGPRGYTF. The CDR3 DNA sequence: TGTGCCAGCAGCCGCGGGGCAGGACCTAGGGGCTACACCTTC.

The chain is built from TRBV5-1 and TRBJ1-1; 7 bases are shared with TRBD1. CDR3 size: 12 residues. Germline loops: CDR1 SGHRS, CDR2 YFSETQ. V dropped 4 bases and J dropped 6; count of bases not matched to a gene: 3. Here the CDR3 DNA reads TGCGCCAGCAGCCCCGACAGGGCTGAAGCTTTCTTT. Protein product: CASSPDRAEAFF.